These T cell receptor beta chains were read from a single sample in a study of TIL therapy for anti-PD-1-resistant metastatic lung cancer. The repertoire was sequenced with immunoSEQ multiplex PCR; TCRdb's copy has only in-frame clones and lacks some. Among roughly 54,000 clones listed, 80% to 90% were seen once. Specimen: blood, collected at baseline. The receptors stem from a person aged 25 to 85 with non-small cell lung cancer. The CDR3 runs from the conserved cysteine through the conserved F or W. A D gene is named only where the DNA matches it firmly. Expanded clones are given a class, and other clones once, few, many or no size at all.

V gene	J gene	clone size	D gene	CDR3 DNA	CDR3 protein
TRBV6-5	TRBJ2-1	.	.	TGTGCCAGCAGTTACCGGCTCGCGGGTGAGCAGTTCTTC	CASSYRLAGEQFF
TRBV7-8	TRBJ2-3	.	.	TGTGCCAGCAGCTTTCCTAGCAGAACAGATACGCAGTATTTT	CASSFPSRTDTQYF
TRBV24-1	TRBJ2-1	.	TRBD1	TGTGCCACCAGTGATTACAAGACAGGGGACAATGAGCAGTTCTTC	CATSDYKTGDNEQFF
TRBV6-5	TRBJ1-2	few	.	TGTGCCAGCAGTTACTCGGCGAACTATGGCTACACCTTC	CASSYSANYGYTF
TRBV10-3	TRBJ2-3	.	.	TGTGCCATCAGTGAGGACCGGGCCTTAGATACGCAGTATTTT	CAISEDRALDTQYF
TRBV10-3	TRBJ2-7	few	TRBD2	TGTGCCATCAGTGAGTCGAATGCGGGGGGGCAGTACTTC	CAISESNAGGQYF
TRBV11-3	TRBJ2-1	.	.	TGTGCCAGCAGCGGGGGGGCACCCCAAGGGAATGAGCAGTTCTTC	CASSGGAPQGNEQFF
TRBV4-1	TRBJ2-3	.	.	TGCGCCAGCAGCCAGGGACTCAGCACTCCTGCGGATACGCAGTATTTT	CASSQGLSTPADTQYF
TRBV5-1	TRBJ2-1	.	.	TGCGCCAGCAGCTTTAGCCGGGGAGGGGGCCTCTCGATGGACTACAATGAGCAGTTCTTC	CASSFSRGGGLSMDYNEQFF
TRBV9	TRBJ1-2	.	TRBD1	TGTGCCAGCAGCGCTGGGACAGGGGTTGAAGGCTACACCTTC	CASSAGTGVEGYTF
TRBV30	TRBJ1-1	once	.	TGTGCCTTGATATCTAGGTCGGGGGACCCTGAAGCTTTCTTT	CALISRSGDPEAFF
TRBV29-1	TRBJ2-1	.	.	TGCAGCGTTGAGTTCAATGAGCAGTTCTTC	CSVEFNEQFF
TRBV2	TRBJ2-3	.	.	TGTGCCAGCAGTCAACGGACTGGGCGCACAGATACGCAGTATTTT	CASSQRTGRTDTQYF
TRBV5-1	TRBJ2-7	.	TRBD1	TGCGCCAGCAGCTTTACCCGACAGGGCTACGAGCAGTACTTC	CASSFTRQGYEQYF
TRBV6-5	TRBJ2-3	.	.	TGTGCCAGCAGTTACTCGATACGGGCAGATACGCAGTATTTT	CASSYSIRADTQYF
TRBV7-9	TRBJ2-5	.	TRBD2	TGTGCCAGCAGCCGAAGCGGGGGACTAGCGCTCCAAGAGACCCAGTACTTC	CASSRSGGLALQETQYF
TRBV3-1/TRBV3-2	TRBJ2-7	.	.	TGTGCCAGCAGCCAAGAGAGTGCGGGCGAGCAGTACTTC	CASSQESAGEQYF
TRBV5-1	TRBJ2-3	.	.	TGCGCCAGCAGCCAGGGCGACACTAGCACAGATACGCAGTATTTT	CASSQGDTSTDTQYF
TRBV7-3	TRBJ2-3	.	.	TGTGCCAGCAGCTTAACGCCCTTGGGCACAGATACGCAGTATTTT	CASSLTPLGTDTQYF
TRBV5-5	TRBJ2-2	once	.	TGTGCCAGCAGCGAGGCCGGGGAGCTGTTTTTT	CASSEAGELFF
TRBV7-9	TRBJ1-4	.	.	TGTGCCAGCAGTTCTGGACGGATAGAGAAACTGTTTTTT	CASSSGRIEKLFF
TRBV6-1	TRBJ1-2	.	.	TGTGCCAGCAGTGAAGGGTTCTATCTCGATGGCTACACCTTC	CASSEGFYLDGYTF
TRBV5-1	TRBJ2-2	.	.	TGCGCCAGCAGCTTGTCCGGGGAGCTGTTTTTT	CASSLSGELFF
TRBV20-1	TRBJ2-7	.	.	TGCAGTGCTAGTGGAGCCACTTACGAGCAGTACTTC	CSASGATYEQYF
TRBV5-5	TRBJ1-4	once	.	TGTGCCAGCAGCCTCCTGAGAGGGGAACTGTTTTTT	CASSLLRGELFF
TRBV6-5	TRBJ2-6	.	.	TGTGGGGGGGTTAGCTCTGGGGCCAACGTCCTGACTTTC	CGGVSSGANVLTF
TRBV6-5	TRBJ1-3	.	.	TGTGCCAGCAGACGGAATGGAAACACCATATATTTT	CASRRNGNTIYF
TRBV5-1	TRBJ2-7	.	.	TGCGCCAGCAGCTTGGTTAACAGCCAAGACGAGCAGTACTTC	CASSLVNSQDEQYF
TRBV5-1	TRBJ2-7	.	TRBD1	TGCGCCAGCAGCTACCCGCGACAGGGAACCTACGAGCAGTACTTC	CASSYPRQGTYEQYF
TRBV6-5	TRBJ1-1	once	.	TGTGCCAGCAGTTACTCGTGGCAGGGTGTCACTGAAGCTTTCTTT	CASSYSWQGVTEAFF
TRBV30	TRBJ1-4	.	.	TGTGCCTGGAGTCCCCCATTGGTGGGGGGTGGAAAACTGTTTTTT	CAWSPPLVGGGKLFF
TRBV19	TRBJ1-1	.	.	TGTGCCAGTAACCGAACTGAAGCTTTCTTT	CASNRTEAFF